This TCR beta chain was obtained from a study of cytomegalovirus exposure and HLA in healthy donors. Study information: Genotyping of some 390 donors showed that over 65% belonged to the Caucasian-associated ancestry cluster.

Study findings and constraints: The majority of CMV-associated TCR beta chains were reported as apparently HLA-restricted in a later analysis. Indistinguishable V segments, including TRBV6-2 and TRBV6-3, were excluded. Presence/absence comparisons presumed near-even sequencing depth among donors.

Of note for this clone: Its antigen is not identified.

The V and J ends lost 4 bases and 1 base, in that order; junction bases with no gene match: 9. There are 16 residues in the CDR3. Germline V CDR1 and CDR2: SGHDT, YYEEEE. Primers: 60 Vbeta forward and 13 Jbeta reverse. Here immunoSEQ multiplex PCR was the method, and the copy in TCRdb shows in-frame clones only, minus some. The sample holds 150,000 to 200,000 clones; under 80% are singletons and the top ten take under 15%. The receptor was derived from a woman aged 45-60 years in good health and CMV-seropositive. The sequencing input was PBMCs. The chain combines TRBV5-6 with TRBJ2-5, with TRBD1 matching 8 bases. The CDR3 spells CASSRGTGGAQETQYF. CDR3 nucleotides: TGTGCCAGCAGCAGAGGGACAGGAGGGGCCCAAGAGACCCAGTACTTC.